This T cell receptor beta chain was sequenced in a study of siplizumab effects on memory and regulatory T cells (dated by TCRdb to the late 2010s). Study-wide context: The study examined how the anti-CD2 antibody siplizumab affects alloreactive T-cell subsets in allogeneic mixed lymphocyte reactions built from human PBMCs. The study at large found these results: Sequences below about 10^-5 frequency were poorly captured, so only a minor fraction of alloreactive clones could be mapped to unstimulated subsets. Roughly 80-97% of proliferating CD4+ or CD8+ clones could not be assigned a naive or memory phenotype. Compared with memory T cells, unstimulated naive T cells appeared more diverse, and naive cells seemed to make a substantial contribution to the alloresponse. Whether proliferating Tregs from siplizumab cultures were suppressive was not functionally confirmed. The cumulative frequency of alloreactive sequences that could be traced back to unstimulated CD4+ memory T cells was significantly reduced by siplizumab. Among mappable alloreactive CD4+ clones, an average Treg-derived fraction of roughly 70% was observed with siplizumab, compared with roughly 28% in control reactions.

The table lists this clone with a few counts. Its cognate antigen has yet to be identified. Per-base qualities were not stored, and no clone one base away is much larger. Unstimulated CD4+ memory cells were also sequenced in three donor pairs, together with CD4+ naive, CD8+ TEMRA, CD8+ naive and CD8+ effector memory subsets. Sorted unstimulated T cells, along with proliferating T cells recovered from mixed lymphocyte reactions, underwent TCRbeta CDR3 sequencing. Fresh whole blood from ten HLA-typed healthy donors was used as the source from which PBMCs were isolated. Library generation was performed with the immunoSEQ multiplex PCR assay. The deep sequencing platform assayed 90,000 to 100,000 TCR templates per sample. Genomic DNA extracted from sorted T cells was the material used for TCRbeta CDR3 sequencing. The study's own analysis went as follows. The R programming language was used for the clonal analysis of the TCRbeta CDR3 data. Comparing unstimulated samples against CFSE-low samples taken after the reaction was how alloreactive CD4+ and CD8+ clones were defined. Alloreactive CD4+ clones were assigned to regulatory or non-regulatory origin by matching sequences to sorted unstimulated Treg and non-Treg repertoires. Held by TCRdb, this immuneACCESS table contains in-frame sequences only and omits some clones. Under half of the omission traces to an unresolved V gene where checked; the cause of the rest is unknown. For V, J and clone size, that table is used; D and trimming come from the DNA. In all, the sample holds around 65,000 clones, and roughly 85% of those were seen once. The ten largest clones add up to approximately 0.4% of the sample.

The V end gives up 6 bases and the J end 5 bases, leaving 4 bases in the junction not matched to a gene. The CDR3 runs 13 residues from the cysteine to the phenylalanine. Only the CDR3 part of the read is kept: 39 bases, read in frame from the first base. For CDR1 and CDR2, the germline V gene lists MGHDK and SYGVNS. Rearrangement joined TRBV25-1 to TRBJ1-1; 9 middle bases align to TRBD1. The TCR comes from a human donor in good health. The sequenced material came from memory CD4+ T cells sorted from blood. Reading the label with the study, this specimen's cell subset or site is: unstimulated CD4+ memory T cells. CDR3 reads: CASRGQGGTEAFF. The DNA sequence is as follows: TGTGCCAGCAGGGGACAGGGAGGTACTGAAGCTTTCTTT. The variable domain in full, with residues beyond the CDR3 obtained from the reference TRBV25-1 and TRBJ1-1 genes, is EADIYQTPRYLVIGTGKKITLECSQTMGHDKMYWYQQDPGMELHLIHYSYGVNSTEKGDLSSESTVSRIRTEHFPLTLESARPSHTSQYLCASRGQGGTEAFFGQGTRLTVV.